Listed below are T cell receptor beta chains from one sample, sequenced in a study of OX40 agonist ivuxolimab in advanced cancers. The data were produced by immunoSEQ multiplex PCR, yet TCRdb's version contains in-frame clones alone and is incomplete. The sample comprises about 100,000 clones, roughly 94% of which are singletons, and 2% to 3% rests with the top ten. The material was CD4+ or CD8+ T cells sorted from blood, obtained in a trial of the OX40 agonist ivuxolimab. These TCRs come from an adult with an advanced solid tumor such as melanoma, head and neck, liver or kidney cancer. Each CDR3 is given with its conserved first and last residue. D genes are given only for firm matches. Not every row has a clone size; where given, it reads once, few, many or a size class.

-,TRBJ1-5,-,TRBV19,TGTGCCAGTAACCCCCGGGACACCTATCAGCCCCAGCATTTT,CASNPRDTYQPQHF
-,TRBJ1-4,once,TRBV27,TGTGCCAGCAGTTTATCGAAACAGGGAATTGAAAAACTGTTTTTT,CASSLSKQGIEKLFF
-,TRBJ2-7,-,TRBV6-1,TGTGCCAGCAGTGGAGCCCCGGGACACCTTCCCTACGAGCAGTACTTC,CASSGAPGHLPYEQYF
TRBD2,TRBJ2-7,-,TRBV10-3,TGTGCCATCAGTGTTGGACTAGCGGACTACGAGCAGTACTTC,CAISVGLADYEQYF
TRBD1,TRBJ1-1,-,TRBV28,TGTGCCAGCAGTTTTTCGGGACAGTTGAACACTGAAGCTTTCTTT,CASSFSGQLNTEAFF
-,TRBJ1-1,-,TRBV15,TGTGCCACCAAACAAATGACCTGGGGTACTGAAGCTTTCTTT,CATKQMTWGTEAFF
-,TRBJ1-1,-,TRBV4-1,TGCGCCAGCAGCCAAGCCGAGCTAATGAACACTGAAGCTTTCTTT,CASSQAELMNTEAFF
-,TRBJ1-1,-,TRBV6-1,TGTGCCAGCACCCTGGACACGATGAACACTGAAGCTTTCTTT,CASTLDTMNTEAFF
TRBD1,TRBJ2-2,-,TRBV4-3,TGCGCCAGCAGCCACGGAACAGGGGTAGGCACCGGGGAGCTGTTTTTT,CASSHGTGVGTGELFF
-,TRBJ1-4,once,TRBV2,TGTGCCAGCAGTCAGGGGCTGGAACTGTTTTTT,CASSQGLELFF